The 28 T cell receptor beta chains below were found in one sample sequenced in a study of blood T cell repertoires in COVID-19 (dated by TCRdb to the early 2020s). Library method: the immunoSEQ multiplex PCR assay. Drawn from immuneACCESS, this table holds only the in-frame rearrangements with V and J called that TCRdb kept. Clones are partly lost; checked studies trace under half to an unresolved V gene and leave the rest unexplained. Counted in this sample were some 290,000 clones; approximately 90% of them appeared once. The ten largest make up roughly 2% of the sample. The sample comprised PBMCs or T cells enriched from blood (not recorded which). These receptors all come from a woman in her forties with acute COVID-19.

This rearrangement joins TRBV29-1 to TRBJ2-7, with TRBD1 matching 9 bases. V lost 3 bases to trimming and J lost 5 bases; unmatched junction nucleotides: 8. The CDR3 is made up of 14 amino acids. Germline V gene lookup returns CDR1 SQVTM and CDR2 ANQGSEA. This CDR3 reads CSVDKAGQGHEQYF. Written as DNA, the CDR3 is TGCAGCGTTGATAAGGCGGGACAGGGACACGAGCAGTACTTC.

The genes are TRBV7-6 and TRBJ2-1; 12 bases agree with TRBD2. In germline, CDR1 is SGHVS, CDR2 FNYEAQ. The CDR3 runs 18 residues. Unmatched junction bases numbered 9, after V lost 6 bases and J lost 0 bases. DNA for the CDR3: TGTGCCAGCAGTTTGAGGACTAGCGGGGACAGCTCCTACAATGAGCAGTTCTTC. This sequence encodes CASSLRTSGDSSYNEQFF.

This CDR3 is CASSFRQGGKPQHF. The DNA of the CDR3 is TGTGCCAGCAGCTTTCGGCAGGGTGGTAAGCCCCAGCATTTT. The rearrangement joins TRBV5-6 to TRBJ1-5; weak D call: TRBD1 (5 bases). In germline, CDR1 is SGHDT, CDR2 YYEEEE. This CDR3 contains 14 residues. Trimming left V 2 bases short and J 8 bases short, with 14 bases between.

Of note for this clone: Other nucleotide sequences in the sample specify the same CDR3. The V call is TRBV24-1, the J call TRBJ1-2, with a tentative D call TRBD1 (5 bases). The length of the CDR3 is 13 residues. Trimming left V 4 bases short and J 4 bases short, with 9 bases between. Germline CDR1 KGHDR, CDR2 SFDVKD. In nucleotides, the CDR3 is TGTGCCACCAGTGAATCGGACACCTATGGCTACACCTTC. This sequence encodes CATSESDTYGYTF.

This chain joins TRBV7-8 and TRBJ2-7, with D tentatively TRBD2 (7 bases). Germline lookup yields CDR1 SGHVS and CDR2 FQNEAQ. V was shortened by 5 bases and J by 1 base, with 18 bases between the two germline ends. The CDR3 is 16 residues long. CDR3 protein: CASSAGAEGLSYEQYF. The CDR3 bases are TGTGCCAGCAGCGCGGGGGCGGAGGGGTTGTCCTACGAGCAGTACTTC.

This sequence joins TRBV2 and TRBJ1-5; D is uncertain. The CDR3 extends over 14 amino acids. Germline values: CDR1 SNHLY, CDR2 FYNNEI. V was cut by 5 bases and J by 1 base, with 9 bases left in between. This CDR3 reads CASSLLQSNQPQHF. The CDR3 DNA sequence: TGTGCCAGCAGTCTCCTCCAGAGCAATCAGCCCCAGCATTTT.

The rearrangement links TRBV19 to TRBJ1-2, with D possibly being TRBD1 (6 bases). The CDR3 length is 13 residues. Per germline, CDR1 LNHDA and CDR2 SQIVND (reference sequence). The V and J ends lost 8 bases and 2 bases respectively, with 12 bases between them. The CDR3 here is CASHRDLNYGYTF. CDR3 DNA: TGTGCCAGTCACAGGGACCTCAACTATGGCTACACCTTC.

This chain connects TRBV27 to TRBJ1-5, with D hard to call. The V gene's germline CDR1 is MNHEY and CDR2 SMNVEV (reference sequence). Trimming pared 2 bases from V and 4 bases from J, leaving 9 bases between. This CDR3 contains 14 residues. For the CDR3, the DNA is TGTGCCAGCAGTTTACTGGGGAGTAATCAGCCCCAGCATTTT. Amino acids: CASSLLGSNQPQHF.

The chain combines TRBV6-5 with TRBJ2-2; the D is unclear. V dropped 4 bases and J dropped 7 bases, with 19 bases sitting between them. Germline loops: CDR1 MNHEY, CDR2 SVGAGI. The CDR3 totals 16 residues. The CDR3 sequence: CASSSWSRERSGELFF. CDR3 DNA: TGTGCCAGCAGTTCATGGTCGCGCGAGAGGAGCGGGGAGCTGTTTTTT.

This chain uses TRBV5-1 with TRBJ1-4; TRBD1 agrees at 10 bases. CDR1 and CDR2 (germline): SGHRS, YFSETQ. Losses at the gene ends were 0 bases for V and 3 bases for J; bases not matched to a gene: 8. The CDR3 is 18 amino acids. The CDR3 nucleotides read TGCGCCAGCAGCTTGGCTGACAGGGGGCTTCTTCCTAATGAAAAACTGTTTTTT. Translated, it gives CASSLADRGLLPNEKLFF.

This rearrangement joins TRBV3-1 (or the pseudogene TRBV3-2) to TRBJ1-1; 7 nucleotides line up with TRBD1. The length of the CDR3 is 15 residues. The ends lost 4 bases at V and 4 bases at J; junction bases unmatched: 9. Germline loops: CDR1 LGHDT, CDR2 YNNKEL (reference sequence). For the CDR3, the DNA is TGTGCCAGCAGCCTGGGGCAGGGGGGAACCACTGAAGCTTTCTTT. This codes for CASSLGQGGTTEAFF.

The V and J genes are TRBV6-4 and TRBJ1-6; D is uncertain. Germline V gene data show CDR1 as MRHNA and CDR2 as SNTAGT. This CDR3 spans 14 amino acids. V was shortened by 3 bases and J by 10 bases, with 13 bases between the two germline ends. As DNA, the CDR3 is TGTGCCAGCAGTGAGGGAGGCAGGCGGTCACCCCTCCACTTT. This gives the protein CASSEGGRRSPLHF.

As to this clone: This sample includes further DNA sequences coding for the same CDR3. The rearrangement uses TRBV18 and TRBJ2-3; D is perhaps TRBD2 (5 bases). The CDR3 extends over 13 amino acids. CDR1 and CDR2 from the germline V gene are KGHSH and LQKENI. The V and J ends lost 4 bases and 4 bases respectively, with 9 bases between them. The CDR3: CASSLTRADTQYF. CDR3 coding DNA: TGTGCCAGCTCACTTACTAGGGCAGATACGCAGTATTTT.

The CDR3 DNA reads as TGTGCCAGCAGTGGGACACGGACAGGAAACACCATATATTTT. This encodes CASSGTRTGNTIYF. This chain uses TRBV28 with TRBJ1-3; tentatively, D is TRBD1 (6 bases). Germline-derived CDR1 and CDR2 are MDHEN and SYDVKM. Trimming left V 5 bases short and J 4 bases short, with 12 bases between. CDR3 length equals 14 residues.

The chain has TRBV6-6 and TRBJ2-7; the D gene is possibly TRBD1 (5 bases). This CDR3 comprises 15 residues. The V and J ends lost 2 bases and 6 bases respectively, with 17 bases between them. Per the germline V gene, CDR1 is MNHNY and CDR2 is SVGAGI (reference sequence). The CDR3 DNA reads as TGTGCCAGCAGTTACGTTAGAGGCCTAGGGGTCGAGCAGTACTTC. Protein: CASSYVRGLGVEQYF.

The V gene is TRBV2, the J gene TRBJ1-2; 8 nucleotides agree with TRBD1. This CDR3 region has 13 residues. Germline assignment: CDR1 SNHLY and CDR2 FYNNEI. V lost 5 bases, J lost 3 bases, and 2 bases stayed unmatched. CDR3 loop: CASSRQGYYGYTF. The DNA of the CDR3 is TGTGCCAGCAGTAGACAGGGGTACTATGGCTACACCTTC.

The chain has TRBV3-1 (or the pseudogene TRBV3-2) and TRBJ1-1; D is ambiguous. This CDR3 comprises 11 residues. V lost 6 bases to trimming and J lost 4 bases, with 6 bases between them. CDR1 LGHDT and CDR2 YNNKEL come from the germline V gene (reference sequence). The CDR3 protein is CASRAATEAFF. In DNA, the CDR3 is TGTGCCAGCAGGGCGGCCACTGAAGCTTTCTTT.

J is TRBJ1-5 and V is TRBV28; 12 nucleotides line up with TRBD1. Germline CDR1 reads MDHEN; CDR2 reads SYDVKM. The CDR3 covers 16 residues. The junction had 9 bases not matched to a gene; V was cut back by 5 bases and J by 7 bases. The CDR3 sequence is CASSGPGTGGAQPQHF. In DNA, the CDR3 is TGTGCCAGCAGTGGGCCCGGGACAGGGGGCGCGCAGCCCCAGCATTTT.

CDR3 bases: TGCGCCAGCAGCCAAGAAGGGGCGGGAGCTAACTACAATGAGCAGTTCTTC. Translating it yields CASSQEGAGANYNEQFF. The chain combines TRBV4-3 with TRBJ2-1, with TRBD2 identical over 7 bases. V gave up 0 bases and J gave up 3 bases; unmatched junction bases: 8. CDR1 is LGHNA, CDR2 YSLEER, per germline. The CDR3 runs to 17 residues.

CDR3 in DNA: TGTGCCAGCAGTTACATAGCGGGAGTACAAGAGACCCAGTACTTC. Encoded protein: CASSYIAGVQETQYF. The J gene is TRBJ2-5, the V gene TRBV6-2 or TRBV6-3, with 9 bases matching TRBD2. V shed 2 bases and J 2 bases; nucleotides not matched to a gene: 3. The CDR3 contains 15 residues. Per the germline V gene, CDR1 is MNHEY and CDR2 is SVGEGT.

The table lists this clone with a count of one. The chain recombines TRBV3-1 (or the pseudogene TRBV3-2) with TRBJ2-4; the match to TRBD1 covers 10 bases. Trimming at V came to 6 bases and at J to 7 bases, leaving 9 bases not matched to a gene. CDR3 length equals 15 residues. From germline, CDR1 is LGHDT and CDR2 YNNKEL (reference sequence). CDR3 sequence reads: CASSRDRGTRNIQYF. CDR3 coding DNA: TGTGCCAGCAGTCGGGACAGGGGCACAAGGAACATTCAGTACTTC.

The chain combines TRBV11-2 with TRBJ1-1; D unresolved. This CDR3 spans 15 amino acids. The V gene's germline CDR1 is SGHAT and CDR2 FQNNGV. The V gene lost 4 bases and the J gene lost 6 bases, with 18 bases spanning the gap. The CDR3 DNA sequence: TGTGCCAGCAGCTCCGGTCGCGGGTTCGAACCTGAAGCTTTCTTT. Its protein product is CASSSGRGFEPEAFF. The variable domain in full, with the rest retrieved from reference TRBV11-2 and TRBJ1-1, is EAGVAQSPRYKIIEKRQSVAFWCNPISGHATLYWYQQILGQGPKLLIQFQNNGVVDDSQLPKDRFSAERLKGVDSTLKIQPAKLEDSAVYLCASSSGRGFEPEAFFGQGTRLTVV.

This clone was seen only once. The CDR3 bases are TGTGCCAGCAGGGACACTCCTAACTATGGCTACACCTTC. This gives the protein CASRDTPNYGYTF. V is TRBV2 and J is TRBJ1-2; tentative D call: TRBD1 (5 bases). The CDR3 extends over 13 amino acids. Germline lookup yields CDR1 SNHLY and CDR2 FYNNEI. V was shortened by 6 bases and J by 0 bases, with 8 bases between the two germline ends.

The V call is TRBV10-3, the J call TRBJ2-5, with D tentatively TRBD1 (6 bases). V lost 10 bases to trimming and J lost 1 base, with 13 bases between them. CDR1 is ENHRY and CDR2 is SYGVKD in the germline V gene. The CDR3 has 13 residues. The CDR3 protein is CATSGAIQETQYF. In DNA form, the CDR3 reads TGTGCCACCTCAGGGGCCATCCAAGAGACCCAGTACTTC.

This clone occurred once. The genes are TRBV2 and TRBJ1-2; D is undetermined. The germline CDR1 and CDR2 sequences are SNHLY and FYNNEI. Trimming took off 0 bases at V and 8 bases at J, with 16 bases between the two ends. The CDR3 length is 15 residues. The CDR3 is CASSEAVQSSGGYTF. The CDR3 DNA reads TGTGCCAGCAGTGAAGCGGTTCAAAGCTCCGGGGGCTACACCTTC.

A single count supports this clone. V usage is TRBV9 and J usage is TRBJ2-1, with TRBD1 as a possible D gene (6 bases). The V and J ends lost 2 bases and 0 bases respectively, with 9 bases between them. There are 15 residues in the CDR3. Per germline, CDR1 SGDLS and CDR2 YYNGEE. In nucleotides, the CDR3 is TGTGCCAGCAGCGTCGTAGGGGGCTCCTACAATGAGCAGTTCTTC. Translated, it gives CASSVVGGSYNEQFF.

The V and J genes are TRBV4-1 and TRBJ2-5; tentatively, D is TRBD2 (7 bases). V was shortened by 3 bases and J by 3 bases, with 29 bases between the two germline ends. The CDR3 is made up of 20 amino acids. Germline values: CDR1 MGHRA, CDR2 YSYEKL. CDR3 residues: CASSQDPRTNIGGGKETQYF. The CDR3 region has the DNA TGCGCCAGCAGCCAGGACCCTCGGACCAATATAGGGGGGGGGAAAGAGACCCAGTACTTC.

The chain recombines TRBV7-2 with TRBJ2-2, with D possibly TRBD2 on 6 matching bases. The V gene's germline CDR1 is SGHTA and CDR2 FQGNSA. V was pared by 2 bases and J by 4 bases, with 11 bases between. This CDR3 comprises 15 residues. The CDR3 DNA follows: TGTGCCAGCAGCTTACACGGGAGTGTCACCGGGGAGCTGTTTTTT. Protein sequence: CASSLHGSVTGELFF.